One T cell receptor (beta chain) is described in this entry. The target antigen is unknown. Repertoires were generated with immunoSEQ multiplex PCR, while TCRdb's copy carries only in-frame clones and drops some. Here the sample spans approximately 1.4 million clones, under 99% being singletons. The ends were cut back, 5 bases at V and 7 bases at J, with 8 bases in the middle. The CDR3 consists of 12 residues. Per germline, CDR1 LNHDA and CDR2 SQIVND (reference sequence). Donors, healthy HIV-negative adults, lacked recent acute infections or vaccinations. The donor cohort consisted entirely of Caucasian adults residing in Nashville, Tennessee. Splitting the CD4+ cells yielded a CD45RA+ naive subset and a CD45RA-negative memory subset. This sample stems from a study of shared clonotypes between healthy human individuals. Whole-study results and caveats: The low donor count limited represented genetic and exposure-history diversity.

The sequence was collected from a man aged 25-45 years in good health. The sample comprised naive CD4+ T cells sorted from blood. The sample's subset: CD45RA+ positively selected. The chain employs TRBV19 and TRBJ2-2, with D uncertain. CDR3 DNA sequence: TGTGCCAGTAGTCTCGCAAGCGGGGAGCTGTTTTTT. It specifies CASSLASGELFF.